These 3 T cell receptor beta chains came from one sample sequenced in a study of regulatory T cells in long-lasting Graves disease. Time point specified: persistent/refractory GD, antithyroid drugs over 5 years with positive TRAb. PBMCs were the source of the RNA used for TCR sequencing. Assembly of TCR beta libraries relied on iRepertoire HTBI primers together with Arm-PCR of CDR3 regions. TCRdb analysed the multiplex PCR reads with MiXCR anew, one entry per CDR3 protein. The sample yields some 370,000 distinct CDR3 sequences, less than 25% seen once. The sample was peripheral blood mononuclear cells (PBMCs), taken when the disease was refractory, from a patient treated with antithyroid drugs. The receptors come from a female donor with Graves disease.

The rearrangement links TRBV5-1 to TRBJ2-1; TRBD2 matches 12 bases. This CDR3 spans 16 amino acids. Germline values: CDR1 SGHRS, CDR2 YFSETQ. The V segment lost 4 bases and the J segment 5 bases; nucleotides outside the gene matches: 7. CDR3 amino acids: CASSRTLAGGDNEQFF. CDR3 DNA sequence: TGCGCCAGCAGCCGCACTCTAGCGGGAGGGGACAATGAGCAGTTCTTC. The whole variable domain, remainder taken from reference TRBV5-1 and TRBJ2-1, is KAGVTQTPRYLIKTRGQQVTLSCSPISGHRSVSWYQQTPGQGLQFLFEYFSETQRNKGNFPGRFSGRQFSNSRSEMNVSTLELGDSALYLCASSRTLAGGDNEQFFGPGTRLTVL.

This clonotype was recorded at least ten times. The gene calls are TRBV24-1 and TRBJ2-6; perhaps TRBD1 as D (5 bases). Trimming took off 6 bases at V and 4 bases at J, with 12 bases between the two ends. This CDR3 spans 15 amino acids. Looked up from germline, CDR1 is KGHDR and CDR2 is SFDVKD. Written as DNA, the CDR3 is TGTGCCACCAGTTCTACAGGTACCGGGGCCAACGTCCTGACTTTC. It translates to CATSSTGTGANVLTF.

The sample holds many counts of this clonotype. The genes are TRBV7-3 and TRBJ2-2, with 9 bases lining up with TRBD2. Germline CDR1 is SGHTA and CDR2 is FQGTGA. Germline trimming cut 5 bases from V and 4 bases from J; bases unmatched to any gene: 5. This CDR3 is 15 amino acids long. CDR3 sequence (DNA): TGTGCCAGCAGCCCAATGACTAGCGGCACCGGGGAGCTGTTTTTT. It codes for CASSPMTSGTGELFF.